This T cell receptor beta chain was obtained from a study of cytomegalovirus exposure and HLA in healthy donors. The CDR3 extends over 12 amino acids. Germline CDR1 and CDR2: SGHTA and FQGNSA. This clone has just one count. Its target is not known. The junction differs from germline at one of its ends, possibly a read error. Both 60 Vbeta primers and 13 Jbeta primers went into the PCR. TCRdb keeps only in-frame clones here, not all; method: immunoSEQ multiplex PCR. The sample holds more than 95,000 clones, roughly 80% seen once. Overall study findings and caveats: Cytomegalovirus-associated TCR beta chains were listed, numbering some 170.

The receptor's source is a man aged 18 to 29 in good health and CMV-seropositive. Sample: PBMCs. V gene TRBV7-2 combines with J gene TRBJ1-2; 7 nucleotides line up with TRBD1. CDR3 in amino acids: CASSLDRGRFEF. The CDR3 coding sequence is TGTGCCAGCAGCTTAGACAGGGGCCGCTTCGAATTC.